This T cell receptor (beta chain) comes out of a study of early T cells in non-severe SARS-CoV-2 infection. Background on the study: The study sequenced bulk RNA from unsorted whole blood, with chains unpaired.

This clonotype was found many times. Germline loops: CDR1 LGHNA, CDR2 YNFKEQ. The CDR3 runs to 13 residues. V gave up 3 bases and J gave up 6 bases; unmatched junction bases: 2. Unique molecular identifiers (one per individual cDNA molecule) were attached. TCRdb recomputed calls from the 5' RACE reads with MiXCR, one row per CDR3 protein. The table lists 90,000 to 120,000 distinct CDR3 sequences, approximately 12% of them singletons. The sequencing input was whole blood. The TCR comes from an adult who was a healthcare worker with PCR-confirmed SARS-CoV-2 infection or an uninfected control (not recorded which). This chain joins TRBV4-2 and TRBJ1-2, with 9 bases that match TRBD1. CDR3 sequence reads: CASSQRTGDGYTF. DNA of the CDR3: TGTGCCAGCAGCCAGAGGACAGGGGATGGCTACACCTTC.